These 4 T cell receptor beta chains came from one sample sequenced in a study of blood T cell repertoires in COVID-19. Assay used: immunoSEQ multiplex PCR; TCRdb lists only in-frame clones, some missing. The table includes 200,000 or so clones, less than 90% detected once. The material sequenced was peripheral blood. The receptor source for this set is a woman aged 40-49 years with acute or convalescent COVID-19.

The chain employs TRBV4-1 and TRBJ2-2, with a possible D match to TRBD1 (5 bases). Trimming pared 1 base from V and 2 bases from J, leaving 8 bases between. From germline, CDR1 is MGHRA and CDR2 YSYEKL. The CDR3 loop spans 15 amino acids. The CDR3, as DNA: TGCGCCAGCAGCCAAGGGACACCTAACACCGGGGAGCTGTTTTTT. Protein product: CASSQGTPNTGELFF.

This clone was counted only a few times. The rearrangement links TRBV30 to TRBJ2-1; D gene ambiguous. The CDR3 is 15 residues long. Germline values: CDR1 GTSNPN, CDR2 SVGIG (reference sequence). The V end was cut by 2 bases, the J end by 0 bases, with 11 bases between. As DNA, the CDR3 is TGTGCCTGGAGTAGTTACACAAGCTCCTACAATGAGCAGTTCTTC. Translation: CAWSSYTSSYNEQFF.

The chain uses TRBV19 and TRBJ1-2; TRBD1 agrees at 8 bases. The CDR3 runs to 14 residues. Germline CDR1 LNHDA, CDR2 SQIVND (reference sequence). J gave up 5 bases and V 5 bases, and 7 bases lay outside the gene matches. The CDR3 DNA sequence: TGTGCCAGTAGTGCCGAGACAGGGGAATATGGCTACACCTTC. Its protein product is CASSAETGEYGYTF.

The chain combines TRBV7-2 with TRBJ1-3; D is unresolved. V shed 2 bases and J shed 7 bases, with 18 bases lying between them. Per germline, CDR1 SGHTA and CDR2 FQGNSA. This CDR3 is built from 16 residues. CDR3 sequence (DNA): TGTGCCAGCAGCTTATCGGCGGAGTACCTGGCGAACACCATATATTTT. As protein: CASSLSAEYLANTIYF.